Listed here is a single T cell receptor (beta chain). The antigen it recognizes is unknown. Per-base qualities were not stored, and no clone one base away is much larger. The data belong to a study of tumor-infiltrating lymphocytes in primary liver carcinoma (dated by TCRdb to the late 2010s). Concerning the study at large: Of the five patients (three men and two women, aged 30 to 69 years), four had hepatocellular carcinoma and one had combined HCC and intrahepatic cholangiocarcinoma. High reproducibility was observed for the technical replicate repertoires, with mean shared-clone rates approximately 0.9 and correlation coefficients above 0.95. A total of 35 or so specimens from 5 patients went through TCRbeta repertoire sequencing, namely 25 tumor regions, 5 adjacent noncancerous liver tissues and 5 peripheral blood samples. Each sample produced roughly 3.65 to 8 million productive TCRbeta reads, and read depth showed no significant difference between tissue types. The 25 or so tumor region samples were profiled with Agilent mRNA microarrays so that TCRbeta repertoire diversity could be related to the local molecular phenotype. Tumors of the five patients were stage T1-T3 N0M0 with maximum diameters of roughly 4.2 to 10 cm. The study combined TCRbeta repertoire sequencing, expression microarrays and whole-exome sequencing across five regions of each liver tumor, with adjacent normal tissue and blood.

CDR1 and CDR2, looked up from the germline V gene, are MNHNS and SASEGT. Ends trimmed: V by 3 bases, J by 9 bases; bases unmatched to a gene: 16. The cysteine opens and the phenylalanine closes a CDR3 of 17 amino acids. The entry retains the CDR3 DNA only, 51 bases that are in frame from base 1. Total RNA and DNA were co-extracted from about 19-30 mg of bulk tissue with the AllPrep DNA/RNA mini kit, without cell sorting. Between November 2015 and March 2016, about five patients in China with histopathologically diagnosed primary liver carcinoma had surgical resection. Chronic HBV infection was present in the patients, and the patients were treatment-naive at sampling. Five spatially separated regions were sampled per tumor: superior, inferior, left-lateral and right-lateral poles, plus the tumor centre. Histological examination found more than 75% viable tumor cells in every tumor sample. Pieces of fresh tumor and adjacent tissue were cut in half, with one half kept in RNAlater at -80 degrees C and the other half sent for histology.

A constant-region primer and ProtoScript II reverse transcriptase were used to reverse-transcribe TCRbeta-specific cDNA from about 500 ng total RNA. Construction of the TCRbeta libraries relied on three nested rounds of multiplex PCR, following a slightly modified ARM-PCR procedure. Each of the first two PCR rounds ran for roughly 9 cycles using multiplex TRBV1-TRBV30 forward primers together with a Cbeta reverse primer. A final 25-cycle PCR with Deep VentR polymerase added sample barcodes and Illumina adapters. Before sequencing, amplicons of 200-500 bp were purified from gel using a QIAquick gel extraction kit. The TCRbeta amplicons were sequenced with 250-bp paired-end reads on an Illumina HiSeq 2500. As for the authors' bioinformatics: Trimmomatic v0.33 was used to quality-trim the reads, and FLASH v1.2.11 was used to merge paired reads so that full CDR3 sequences could be recovered. V, D and J germline segments were assigned to the rearranged TCRbeta sequences using MiGEC v1.2.1b. VDJtools v1.0.0 computed clonotype statistics and Shannon-Wiener diversity indices. To cut down on sampling bias, every analysis after diversity analysis relied on just the 250 most abundant clonotypes from each sample. TCRdb reworked the public reads: Q25 trimming with fastp, MiXCR clone assembly, productive beta chains retained. Rows are unified per CDR3 protein, each entry keeping the most common DNA and genes. These V and J calls originate from TCRdb's pipeline instead of the authors' own analysis. For this sample the table gives roughly 120,000 distinct CDR3 sequences, of which less than 80% were detected only once. Of the sample, roughly 9% falls within the top ten clones.

Here is what the overall study found, with its caveats: Because only the TCR beta chain was sequenced and unpaired alpha chains were not captured, true repertoire diversity is likely underestimated. Comparison of CD4+ and CD8+ T cell repertoires was precluded by the use of bulk unsorted samples. Compared with blood, tumors had a significantly larger share of the repertoire taken up by the top 250 clones (p = 0.039). Only five patients were included in the study, and the authors note that the findings should be validated in a larger study. Repertoire overlap was higher between tumor regions (mean around 35%) than tumor-adjacent (approximately 17%) or tumor-blood (about 15%) pairs, consistent with antigen-driven expansion. Just about 7-25% of top clones turned up in all five regions of a tumor, which suggests spatial heterogeneity among tumor-infiltrating T cells.

The source of this sequence is a woman aged 60-70 years with primary liver carcinoma and hepatitis B virus infection. Material for sequencing was liver tumor tissue from sampling region 1. In the paper's terms, the cell subset or site label means: tumor region T1, superior pole. The receptor chain draws on TRBV6-1 and TRBJ1-5; a stretch of 8 junction bases matches TRBD1. The sequenced DNA: TGTGCCAGCAGTGATCGCTGGACCCGGGACAGGTATCGGCCCCAGCATTTT. The translation is CASSDRWTRDRYRPQHF.